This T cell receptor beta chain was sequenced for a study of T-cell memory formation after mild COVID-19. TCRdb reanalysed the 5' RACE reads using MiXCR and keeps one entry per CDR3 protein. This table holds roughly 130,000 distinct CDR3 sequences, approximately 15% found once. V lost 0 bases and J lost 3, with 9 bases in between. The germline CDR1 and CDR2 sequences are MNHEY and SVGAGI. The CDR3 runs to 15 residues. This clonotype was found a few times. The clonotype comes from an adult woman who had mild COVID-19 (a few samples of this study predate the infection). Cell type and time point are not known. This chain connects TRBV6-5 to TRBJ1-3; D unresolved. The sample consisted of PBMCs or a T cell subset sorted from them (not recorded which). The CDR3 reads CASSYSRGGGNTIYF. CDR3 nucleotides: TGTGCCAGCAGTTACTCCAGAGGTGGTGGAAACACCATATATTTT.